The present T cell receptor beta chain was sequenced within a study of cytomegalovirus exposure and HLA in healthy donors. Study-level findings and limits: The listing of approximately 160 TCR beta chains classed them as cytomegalovirus-associated. What TCR beta sequences reportedly achieved was accurate prediction of HLA-A and HLA-B alleles in most subjects. Among TCR sequences, most were rare, though some public TCRs appeared in many donors.

13 Jbeta primers and 60 Vbeta primers were used for the PCR. As originally analysed: Approximately 12 million of about 88 million unique TCR beta chains were shared, per a later count. This table comes from immunoSEQ multiplex PCR, and its TCRdb copy is limited to in-frame clones, with some not included. D and trimming come from the DNA, and the V and J calls and clone size come from that table. The sample contains 80,000 to 95,000 clones, about 78% of which appear only once. The CDR3 spans 14 residues. V shed 5 bases, J shed 1 base, and the junction held 2 bases outside the gene matches. Germline V gene data show CDR1 as MNHEY and CDR2 as SVGAGI. On this clone itself: Its target is unknown.

The specimen was PBMCs. The chain has TRBV6-5 and TRBJ1-1; 9 positions match TRBD1. This TCR was recovered from a man between 18 and 35 years old in good health and CMV-seropositive. The DNA for the CDR3 is TGTGCCAGCAGTCCGACAGGGGGGAACACTGAAGCTTTCTTT. This encodes CASSPTGGNTEAFF.